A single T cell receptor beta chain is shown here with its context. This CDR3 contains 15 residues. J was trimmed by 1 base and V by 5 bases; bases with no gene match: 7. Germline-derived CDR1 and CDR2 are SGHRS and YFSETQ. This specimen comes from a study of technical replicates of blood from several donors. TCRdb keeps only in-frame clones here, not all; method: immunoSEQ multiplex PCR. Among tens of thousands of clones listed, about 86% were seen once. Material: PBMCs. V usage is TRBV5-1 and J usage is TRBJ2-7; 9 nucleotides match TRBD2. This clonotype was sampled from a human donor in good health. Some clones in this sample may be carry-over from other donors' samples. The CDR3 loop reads CASRGSSGISYEQYF. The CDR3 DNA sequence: TGCGCCAGCAGGGGTTCTAGCGGGATTTCCTACGAGCAGTACTTC.